The 17 T cell receptor beta chains listed next were all sequenced from one sample in a study of OX40 agonist ivuxolimab in advanced cancers. Libraries were prepared by immunoSEQ multiplex PCR; TCRdb keeps only in-frame clonotypes and omits some of them. The sample consists of fewer than 30,000 clones, 70% to 90% of them appearing once. The sequenced sample was CD4+ or CD8+ T cells sorted from blood, obtained in a trial of the OX40 agonist ivuxolimab. The receptors derive from an adult with an advanced solid tumor such as melanoma, head and neck, liver or kidney cancer.

This clone has only one observation. This chain uses TRBV4-1 with TRBJ2-1, with 8 nucleotides matching TRBD1. CDR3 size: 16 residues. Germline values: CDR1 MGHRA, CDR2 YSYEKL. The trim removed 1 base at V and 4 bases at J, leaving 6 bases unmatched. Written as DNA, the CDR3 is TGCGCCAGCAGCCAAGTTGGGAGGACAGGGTACAATGAGCAGTTCTTC. The encoded protein is CASSQVGRTGYNEQFF.

The rearrangement uses TRBV5-4 and TRBJ2-7, with 13 bases matching TRBD2. The V gene's germline CDR1 is SGHNT and CDR2 YYREEE (reference sequence). This CDR3 region has 17 residues. V was clipped by 4 bases and J by 2 bases; unmatched bases: 9. CDR3 in amino acids: CASSVLAGGPFTYEQYF. The CDR3 DNA reads TGTGCCAGCAGCGTACTAGCGGGAGGGCCTTTTACCTACGAGCAGTACTTC.

This sequence joins TRBV6-6 and TRBJ2-3, with D perhaps matching TRBD2 (6 bases). The CDR3 loop spans 15 amino acids. Looked up from germline, CDR1 is MNHNY and CDR2 is SVGAGI (reference sequence). The V gene lost 7 bases and the J gene lost 1 base, with 15 bases spanning the gap. CDR3 in DNA: TGTGCCAGCAACGGGGGAAGCACCGGCACAGATACGCAGTATTTT. As protein: CASNGGSTGTDTQYF.

This chain uses TRBV5-4 with TRBJ2-7; D is unclear. The length of the CDR3 is 14 residues. Germline V CDR1 and CDR2: SGHNT, YYREEE (reference sequence). V was shortened by 1 base and J by 4 bases, with 12 bases between the two germline ends. In nucleotides, the CDR3 is TGTGCCAGCAGCTTGACGGCACCCCCGTACGAGCAGTACTTC. This gives the protein CASSLTAPPYEQYF.

The chain employs TRBV5-4 and TRBJ2-1; 8 bases map to TRBD2. The germline gives CDR1 SGHNT, CDR2 YYREEE (reference sequence). Unmatched junction bases numbered 6, after V lost 0 bases and J lost 4 bases. The CDR3 length is 16 residues. CDR3 protein: CASSLEPSGGYNEQFF. CDR3 DNA sequence: TGTGCCAGCAGCTTGGAACCCAGCGGGGGTTACAATGAGCAGTTCTTC.

This chain uses TRBV10-3 with TRBJ2-3, with D possibly TRBD1 on 5 matching bases. The germline V gene has CDR1 ENHRY and CDR2 SYGVKD. The CDR3 loop spans 13 amino acids. Deletions cut 2 bases from V and 5 bases from J, with 8 bases between. The CDR3 protein is CAISEMGLDTQYF. CDR3 in DNA: TGTGCCATCAGTGAGATGGGGCTAGATACGCAGTATTTT.

The rearrangement joins TRBV4-3 to TRBJ2-6; D possibly corresponds to TRBD2 (5 bases). This CDR3 spans 16 amino acids. V lost 0 bases to trimming and J lost 0 bases, with 6 bases between them. Germline assignment: CDR1 LGHNA and CDR2 YSLEER. The CDR3: CASSQEEGSGANVLTF. DNA for the CDR3: TGCGCCAGCAGCCAAGAAGAGGGCTCTGGGGCCAACGTCCTGACTTTC.

This chain joins TRBV7-6 and TRBJ2-1; D is ambiguous. Germline CDR1 SGHVS, CDR2 FNYEAQ. This CDR3 has 13 residues. V was cut by 5 bases and J by 7 bases, with 12 bases left in between. This chain's CDR3 is CASSPFPGNEQFF. The DNA of the CDR3 is TGTGCCAGCAGCCCCTTTCCTGGGAATGAGCAGTTCTTC.

This clone was observed a handful of times. This rearrangement joins TRBV7-8 to TRBJ2-1; TRBD1 is a possible D gene (6 bases). V was clipped by 4 bases and J by 7 bases, with 14 bases between them. The CDR3 consists of 14 residues. Germline values: CDR1 SGHVS, CDR2 FQNEAQ. CDR3 amino acids: CASSSLTGRNEQFF. In nucleotides, the CDR3 is TGTGCCAGCAGCTCACTCACAGGGCGGAATGAGCAGTTCTTC.

This clone was seen more than once but under ten times. Other DNA sequences in the sample encode the same CDR3. The chain links TRBV27 to TRBJ2-3; weak D call: TRBD1 (5 bases). The CDR3 is made up of 16 amino acids. V was pared by 9 bases and J by 4 bases, with 23 bases between. In germline, CDR1 is MNHEY, CDR2 SMNVEV (reference sequence). The CDR3: CASHRSPGTGADTQYF. The CDR3 DNA reads as TGTGCCAGTCACAGGTCCCCTGGAACAGGAGCAGATACGCAGTATTTT.

The chain is built from TRBV5-1 and TRBJ2-1; 7 bases match TRBD2. Germline CDR1 and CDR2: SGHRS and YFSETQ. CDR3 length: 14 amino acids. V lost 4 bases to trimming and J lost 8 bases; unmatched junction nucleotides: 9. In DNA, the CDR3 is TGCGCCAGCAGCCCTGGACTAGGCATAGATGAGCAGTTCTTC. As protein: CASSPGLGIDEQFF.

The rearrangement joins TRBV2 to TRBJ2-1; TRBD2 aligns across 8 bases. Losses at the gene ends were 1 base for V and 4 bases for J; bases not matched to a gene: 6. The CDR3 covers 16 residues. CDR1 and CDR2 (germline): SNHLY, FYNNEI. CDR3 sequence: CASSEGLAGLYNEQFF. CDR3 nucleotides: TGTGCCAGCAGTGAAGGGCTAGCGGGCCTTTACAATGAGCAGTTCTTC.

The chain employs TRBV7-2 and TRBJ1-3; D is unresolved. The CDR3 length is 15 residues. The germline gives CDR1 SGHTA, CDR2 FQGNSA. V was pared by 4 bases and J by 0 bases, with 10 bases between. DNA for the CDR3: TGTGCCAGCAGCTCCGCTTCCCTCTCTGGAAACACCATATATTTT. It translates to CASSSASLSGNTIYF.

There are a few counts of this clone. V usage is TRBV7-9 and J usage is TRBJ2-7; 7 bases agree with TRBD1. CDR1 and CDR2 from the germline V gene are SEHNR and FQNEAQ (reference sequence). V lost 5 bases and J lost 4; bases outside the gene matches: 5. The CDR3 length is 13 residues. CDR3 bases: TGTGCCAGCAGCACGGGACAGCGTTACGAGCAGTACTTC. Translated, it gives CASSTGQRYEQYF.

The rearrangement joins TRBV7-8 to TRBJ2-7, with D uncertain. V lost 3 bases to trimming and J lost 2 bases, with 8 bases between them. The CDR3 totals 13 residues. Germline V gene data show CDR1 as SGHVS and CDR2 as FQNEAQ. In DNA form, the CDR3 reads TGTGCCAGCAGCTTCTCGAGCACCTACGAGCAGTACTTC. Encoded protein: CASSFSSTYEQYF. The full variable domain, in which reference TRBV7-8 and TRBJ2-7 provide the parts outside the CDR3, is GAGVSQSPRYKVAKRGQDVALRCDPISGHVSLFWYQQALGQGPEFLTYFQNEAQLDKSGLPSDRFFAERPEGSVSTLKIQRTQQEDSAVYLCASSFSSTYEQYFGPGTRLTVT.

The chain recombines TRBV12-5 with TRBJ2-5, with no clear D. CDR3 size: 12 residues. Germline CDR1 reads LGHNT; CDR2 reads FRNRAP. V gave up 2 bases and J gave up 1 base, with 2 bases separating them. CDR3 in DNA: TGTGCTAGTGGTTTGATCCAAGAGACCCAGTACTTC. Its translation: CASGLIQETQYF.

The V call is TRBV4-1, the J call TRBJ1-5; 9 bases match TRBD1. The junction had 11 bases not matched to a gene; V was cut back by 4 bases and J by 7 bases. This CDR3 spans 16 amino acids. CDR1 MGHRA and CDR2 YSYEKL come from the germline V gene. In DNA form, the CDR3 reads TGCGCCAGCAGCCCCTCCGGGACAGGGAGGATCCAGCCCCAGCATTTT. It specifies CASSPSGTGRIQPQHF.